The following is a TCR beta chain sequence with its context. One end of the junction varies from germline; a read error may be responsible. The source of the sample is a study of somatic mutations in cytotoxic T cells in rheumatoid arthritis. About the study: Patient blood (under 33 ml EDTA) was drawn right after diagnosis, before any treatment.

Using positive magnetic bead selection on an AutoMACS, CD4+ and CD8+ cells were isolated, after which their purity was checked by flow cytometry. The repertoire was sequenced with immunoSEQ multiplex PCR; TCRdb's copy has only in-frame clones and lacks some. The sample lists about 10,000 clones, about nine tenths occurring once. The sample comprised CD8+ T cells sorted from blood. The TCR was taken from a woman between 18 and 29 years old with rheumatoid arthritis.

This chain's CDR3 is CASSLDGTEAFF. The DNA for the CDR3 is TGTGCCAGTAGTCTAGACGGGACAGAAGCTTTCTTT. The chain uses TRBV19 and TRBJ1-1; D possibly corresponds to TRBD1 (6 bases). CDR1 is LNHDA and CDR2 is SQIVND in the germline V gene (reference sequence). CDR3 size: 12 residues.